The 13 T cell receptor beta chains presented below share a single source sample, sequenced in a study of cytomegalovirus exposure and HLA in healthy donors. Assay used: immunoSEQ multiplex PCR; TCRdb lists only in-frame clones, some missing. The sample has more than 130,000 clones, 88% seen once. The specimen was PBMCs. The receptors were sampled from a woman aged 18-35 years in good health and CMV-seropositive.

The chain couples TRBV9 to TRBJ2-7, with D maybe TRBD2 (5 bases). CDR3 length equals 14 residues. The V gene lost 1 base and the J gene lost 7 bases, with 15 bases spanning the gap. The germline gives CDR1 SGDLS, CDR2 YYNGEE. The CDR3 spells CASSVSGFGDEQYF. The CDR3 DNA reads as TGTGCCAGCAGCGTATCGGGGTTCGGAGATGAGCAGTACTTC.

The chain carries TRBV7-2 and TRBJ2-6, with 10 nucleotides matching TRBD1. Per the germline V gene, CDR1 is SGHTA and CDR2 is FQGNSA. V was pared by 5 bases and J by 4 bases, with 8 bases of the junction left unmatched. This CDR3 has 17 amino acids. In DNA, the CDR3 is TGTGCCAGCAGCCCTGGACAGGGGGTTATGGGGGCCAACGTCCTGACTTTC. This codes for CASSPGQGVMGANVLTF.

This chain links TRBV5-1 with TRBJ1-6; 9 nucleotides align to TRBD1. Germline loops: CDR1 SGHRS, CDR2 YFSETQ. Trimming at V came to 4 bases and at J to 9 bases, leaving 8 bases not matched to a gene. The CDR3 is 15 residues long. CDR3 region: CASSPGQGRVSPLHF. CDR3 nucleotide sequence: TGCGCCAGCAGCCCGGGACAGGGTAGGGTTTCACCCCTCCACTTT.

The rearrangement joins TRBV28 to TRBJ1-3; 10 bases agree with TRBD1. CDR1 is MDHEN, CDR2 SYDVKM, per germline. V trimming: 5 bases; J trimming: 4 bases; junction bases outside the gene matches: 5. The CDR3 is 15 amino acids. The CDR3 protein is CASSRQGARGNTIYF. In nucleotides, the CDR3 is TGTGCCAGCAGTCGACAGGGGGCGCGCGGAAACACCATATATTTT.

This chain joins TRBV5-1 and TRBJ2-1; TRBD2 matches at 9 bases. The CDR3 is 15 amino acids. CDR1 and CDR2 (germline): SGHRS, YFSETQ. Trimming removed 7 bases from V and 5 bases from J; junction bases left unmatched: 10. The CDR3 DNA is TGCGCCAGCGGTACCAGACTAGCGGAGGACAATGAGCAGTTCTTC. Protein sequence: CASGTRLAEDNEQFF.

The J gene is TRBJ2-2, the V gene TRBV7-3; D not resolved. V lost 5 bases, J lost 5 bases, and 6 bases lay in between. CDR3 size: 12 residues. Germline assignment: CDR1 SGHTA and CDR2 FQGTGA. The CDR3 spells CASSRLTGELFF. Written as DNA, the CDR3 is TGTGCCAGCAGCCGGTTAACCGGGGAGCTGTTTTTT.

The J gene is TRBJ2-1, the V gene TRBV5-4; 10 positions match TRBD1. The germline V gene encodes CDR1 SGHNT and CDR2 YYREEE (reference sequence). The V and J ends lost 3 bases and 3 bases, in that order; junction bases with no gene match: 3. This CDR3 contains 15 residues. In nucleotides, the CDR3 is TGTGCCAGCAGCTCGGGACAGGGGAACTACAATGAGCAGTTCTTC. Translated, it gives CASSSGQGNYNEQFF.

The rearrangement links TRBV28 to TRBJ2-1; TRBD2 aligns across 9 bases. The ends lost 2 bases at V and 6 bases at J; junction bases unmatched: 5. Germline V CDR1 and CDR2: MDHEN, SYDVKM. The CDR3 runs to 15 residues. In DNA, the CDR3 is TGTGCCAGCAGTTTAGGCGGGAGGGGGTCCAATGAGCAGTTCTTC. This sequence encodes CASSLGGRGSNEQFF.

The rearrangement joins TRBV4-1 to TRBJ1-4, with D unclear. CDR3 length: 14 residues. Trimming removed 3 bases from V and 7 bases from J, with 12 bases in between. The germline V gene encodes CDR1 MGHRA and CDR2 YSYEKL. The CDR3 here is CASSQRGYGEKLFF. The CDR3 nucleotides are TGCGCCAGCAGCCAGAGAGGGTATGGTGAAAAACTGTTTTTT.

This rearrangement joins TRBV29-1 to TRBJ1-6; the match to TRBD1 covers 9 bases. The V and J ends lost 5 bases and 7 bases, in that order; junction bases with no gene match: 3. The CDR3 has 13 amino acids. Germline V gene data show CDR1 as SQVTM and CDR2 as ANQGSEA. The CDR3 spells CSVRDRVNSPLHF. Written as DNA, the CDR3 is TGCAGCGTTAGGGACAGGGTGAATTCACCCCTCCACTTT.

Concerning this clone itself: This specimen includes other DNA sequences encoding the same CDR3. The chain employs TRBV30 and TRBJ2-1; 8 nucleotides match TRBD2. V shed 1 base, J shed 4 bases, and the junction held 6 bases outside the gene matches. Germline V gives CDR1 GTSNPN, CDR2 SVGIG (reference sequence). This CDR3 region has 15 residues. The CDR3 DNA follows: TGTGCCTGGAGTGCATTACGGGAGGGATACAATGAGCAGTTCTTC. Translating gives CAWSALREGYNEQFF. The complete variable domain, with remaining parts taken from reference TRBV30 and TRBJ2-1, reads SQTIHQWPATLVQPVGSPLSLECTVEGTSNPNLYWYRQAAGRGLQLLFYSVGIGQISSEVPQNLSASRPQDRQFILSSKKLLLSDSGFYLCAWSALREGYNEQFFGPGTRLTVL.

The J gene is TRBJ2-3, the V gene TRBV2, with TRBD2 identical over 9 bases. V was clipped by 7 bases and J by 6 bases; unmatched bases: 5. Germline V CDR1 and CDR2: SNHLY, FYNNEI. The CDR3 contains 13 residues. CDR3 amino acids: CASNLAGTDTQYF. CDR3 nucleotides: TGTGCCAGCAATCTAGCGGGGACCGATACGCAGTATTTT.

The chain carries TRBV27 and TRBJ1-1, with 8 bases matching TRBD1. The trim removed 5 bases at V and 1 base at J, leaving 6 bases unmatched. Germline V gene lookup returns CDR1 MNHEY and CDR2 SMNVEV (reference sequence). This CDR3 region has 15 residues. The DNA for the CDR3 is TGTGCCAGCAGTCGTCCCGGGACAGGGAACACTGAAGCTTTCTTT. The encoded protein is CASSRPGTGNTEAFF.